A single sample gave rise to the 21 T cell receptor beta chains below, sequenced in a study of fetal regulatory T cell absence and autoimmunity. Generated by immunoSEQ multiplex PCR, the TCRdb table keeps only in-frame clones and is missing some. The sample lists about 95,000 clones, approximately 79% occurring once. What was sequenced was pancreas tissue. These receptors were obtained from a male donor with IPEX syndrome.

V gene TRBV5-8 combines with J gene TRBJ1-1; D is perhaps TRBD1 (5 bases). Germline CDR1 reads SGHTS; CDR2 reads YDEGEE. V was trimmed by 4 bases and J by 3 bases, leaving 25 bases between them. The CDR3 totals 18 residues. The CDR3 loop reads CASSHNVLMGVIDTEAFF. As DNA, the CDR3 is TGTGCCAGCAGCCATAATGTTCTAATGGGGGTTATTGACACTGAAGCTTTCTTT.

CDR3 sequence (DNA): TGCGCCAGCAGCCAGGACCGGACAGGGACACTAGCCAAAAACATTCAGTACTTC. Amino acids: CASSQDRTGTLAKNIQYF. V usage is TRBV4-1 and J usage is TRBJ2-4; 8 bases line up with TRBD1. Germline assignment: CDR1 MGHRA and CDR2 YSYEKL. The V segment lost 3 bases and the J segment 0 bases; nucleotides outside the gene matches: 10. The CDR3 length is 18 residues.

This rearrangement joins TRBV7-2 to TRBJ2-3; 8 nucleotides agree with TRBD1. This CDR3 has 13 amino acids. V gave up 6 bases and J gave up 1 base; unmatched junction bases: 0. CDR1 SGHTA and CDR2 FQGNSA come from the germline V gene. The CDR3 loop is CASRTGGTDTQYF. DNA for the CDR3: TGTGCCAGCAGGACAGGGGGCACAGATACGCAGTATTTT.

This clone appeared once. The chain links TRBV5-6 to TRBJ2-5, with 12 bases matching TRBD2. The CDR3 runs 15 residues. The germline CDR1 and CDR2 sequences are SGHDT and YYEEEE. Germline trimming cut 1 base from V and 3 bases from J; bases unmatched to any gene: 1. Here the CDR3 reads CASSLRLAGEETQYF. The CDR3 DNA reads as TGTGCCAGCAGCTTGCGACTAGCGGGGGAAGAGACCCAGTACTTC.

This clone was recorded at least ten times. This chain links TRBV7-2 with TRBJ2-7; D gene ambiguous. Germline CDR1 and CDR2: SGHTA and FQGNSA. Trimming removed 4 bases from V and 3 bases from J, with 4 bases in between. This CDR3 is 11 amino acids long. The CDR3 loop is CASSSNYEQYF. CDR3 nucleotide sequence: TGTGCCAGCAGCTCAAACTACGAGCAGTACTTC.

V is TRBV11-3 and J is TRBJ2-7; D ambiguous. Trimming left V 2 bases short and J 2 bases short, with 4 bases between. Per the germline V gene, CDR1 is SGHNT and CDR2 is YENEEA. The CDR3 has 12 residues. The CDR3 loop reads CASSLQAYEQYF. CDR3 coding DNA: TGTGCCAGCAGCTTACAGGCCTACGAGCAGTACTTC.

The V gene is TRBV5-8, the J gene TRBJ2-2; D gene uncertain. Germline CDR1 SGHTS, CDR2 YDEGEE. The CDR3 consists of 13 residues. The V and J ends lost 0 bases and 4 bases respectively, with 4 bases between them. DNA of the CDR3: TGTGCCAGCAGCTTGGGGACCACCGGGGAGCTGTTTTTT. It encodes CASSLGTTGELFF.

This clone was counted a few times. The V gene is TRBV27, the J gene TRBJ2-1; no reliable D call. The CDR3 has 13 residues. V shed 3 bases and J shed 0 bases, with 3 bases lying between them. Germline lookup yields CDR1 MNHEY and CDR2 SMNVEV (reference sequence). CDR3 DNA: TGTGCCAGCAGTTTCGGCTCCTACAATGAGCAGTTCTTC. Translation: CASSFGSYNEQFF.

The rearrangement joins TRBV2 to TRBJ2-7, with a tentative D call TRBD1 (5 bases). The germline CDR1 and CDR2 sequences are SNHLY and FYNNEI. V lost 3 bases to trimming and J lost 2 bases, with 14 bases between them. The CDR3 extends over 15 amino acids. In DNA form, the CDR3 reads TGTGCCAGCAGTGAGGACACAGCGATACCCTACGAGCAGTACTTC. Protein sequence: CASSEDTAIPYEQYF.

CDR3: CASSPRGGAEAFF. The CDR3 DNA reads as TGTGCCAGCAGCCCTCGGGGGGGCGCTGAAGCTTTCTTT. The V gene is TRBV5-4, the J gene TRBJ1-1; the D gene is possibly TRBD1 (6 bases). The CDR3 runs 13 residues. Germline V gene data show CDR1 as SGHNT and CDR2 as YYREEE (reference sequence). V lost 4 bases and J 6 bases, leaving 13 bases between the germline ends.

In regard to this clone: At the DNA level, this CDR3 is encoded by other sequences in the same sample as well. The CDR3 reads CASSLGDTEAFF. Written as DNA, the CDR3 is TGTGCCAGCAGCTTGGGTGACACTGAAGCTTTCTTT. J is TRBJ1-1 and V is TRBV5-6; D unresolved. Germline-derived CDR1 and CDR2 are SGHDT and YYEEEE. V lost 0 bases and J 3 bases, leaving 3 bases between the germline ends. The CDR3 spans 12 residues.

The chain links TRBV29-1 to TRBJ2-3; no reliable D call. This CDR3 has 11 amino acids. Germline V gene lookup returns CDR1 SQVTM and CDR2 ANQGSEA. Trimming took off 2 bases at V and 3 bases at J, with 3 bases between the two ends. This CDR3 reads CSVEWTDTQYF. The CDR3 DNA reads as TGCAGCGTTGAATGGACAGATACGCAGTATTTT.

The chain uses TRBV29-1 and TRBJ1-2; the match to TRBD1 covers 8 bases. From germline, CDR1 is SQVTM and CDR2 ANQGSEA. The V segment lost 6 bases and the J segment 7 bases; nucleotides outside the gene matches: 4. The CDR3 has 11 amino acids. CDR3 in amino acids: CSVRTGPGYTF. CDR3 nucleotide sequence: TGCAGCGTCCGGACAGGGCCTGGCTACACCTTC.

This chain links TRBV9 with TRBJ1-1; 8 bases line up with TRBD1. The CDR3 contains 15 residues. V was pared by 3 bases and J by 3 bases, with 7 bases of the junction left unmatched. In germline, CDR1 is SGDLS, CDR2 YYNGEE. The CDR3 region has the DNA TGTGCCAGCAGCGCCGGGACAGGACCTTACACTGAAGCTTTCTTT. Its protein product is CASSAGTGPYTEAFF.

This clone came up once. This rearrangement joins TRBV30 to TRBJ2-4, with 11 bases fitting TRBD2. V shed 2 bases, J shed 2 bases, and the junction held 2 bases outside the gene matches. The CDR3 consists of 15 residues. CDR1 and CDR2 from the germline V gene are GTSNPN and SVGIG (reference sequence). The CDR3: CAWSLAGGPKNIQYF. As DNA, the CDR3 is TGTGCCTGGAGTTTAGCGGGGGGGCCCAAAAACATTCAGTACTTC.

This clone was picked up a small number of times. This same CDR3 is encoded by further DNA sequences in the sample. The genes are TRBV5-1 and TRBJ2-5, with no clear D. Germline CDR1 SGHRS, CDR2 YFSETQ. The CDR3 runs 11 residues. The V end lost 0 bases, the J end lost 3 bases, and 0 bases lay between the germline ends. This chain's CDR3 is CASSLEETQYF. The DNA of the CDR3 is TGCGCCAGCAGCTTGGAAGAGACCCAGTACTTC.

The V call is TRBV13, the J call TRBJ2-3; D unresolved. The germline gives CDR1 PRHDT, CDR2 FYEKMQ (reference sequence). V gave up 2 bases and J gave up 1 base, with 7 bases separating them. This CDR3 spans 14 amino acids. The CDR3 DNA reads TGTGCCAGCAGCTTATATGAAGGCACAGATACGCAGTATTTT. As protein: CASSLYEGTDTQYF.

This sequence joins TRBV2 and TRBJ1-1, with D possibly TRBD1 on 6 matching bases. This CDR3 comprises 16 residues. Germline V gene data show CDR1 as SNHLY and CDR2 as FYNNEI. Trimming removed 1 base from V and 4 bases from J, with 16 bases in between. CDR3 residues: CASSEDRVHGVTEAFF. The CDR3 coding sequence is TGTGCCAGCAGTGAAGACAGGGTACATGGAGTCACTGAAGCTTTCTTT. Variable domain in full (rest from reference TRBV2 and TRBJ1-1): EPEVTQTPSHQVTQMGQEVILRCVPISNHLYFYWYRQILGQKVEFLVSFYNNEISEKSEIFDDQFSVERPDGSNFTLKIRSTKLEDSAMYFCASSEDRVHGVTEAFFGQGTRLTVV.

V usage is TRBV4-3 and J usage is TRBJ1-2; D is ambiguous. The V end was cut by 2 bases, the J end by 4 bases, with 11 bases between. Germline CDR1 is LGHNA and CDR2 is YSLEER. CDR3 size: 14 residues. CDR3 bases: TGCGCCAGCAGCCAATCAGCTTCCTTCTATGGCTACACCTTC. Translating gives CASSQSASFYGYTF.

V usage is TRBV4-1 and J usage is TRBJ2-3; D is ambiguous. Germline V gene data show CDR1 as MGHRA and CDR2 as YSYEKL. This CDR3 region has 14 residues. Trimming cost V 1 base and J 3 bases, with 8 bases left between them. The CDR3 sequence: CASSQVWETDTQYF. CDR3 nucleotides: TGCGCCAGCAGCCAAGTGTGGGAAACAGATACGCAGTATTTT.

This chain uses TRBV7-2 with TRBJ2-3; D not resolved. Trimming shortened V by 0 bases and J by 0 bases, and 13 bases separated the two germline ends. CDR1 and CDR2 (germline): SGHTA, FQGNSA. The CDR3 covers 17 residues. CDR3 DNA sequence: TGTGCCAGCAGCTTAGCGGGAATCTACCCTAGCACAGATACGCAGTATTTT. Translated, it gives CASSLAGIYPSTDTQYF.